The sequence of this TCR beta chain was determined in a study of CD8 T cells in Susac syndrome. Study as a whole: Blood was drawn from Susac syndrome patients while they were therapy-naive, on corticosteroids, or on intravenous immunoglobulin alone.

This CDR3 has 14 amino acids. Germline assignment: CDR1 ENHRY and CDR2 SYGVKD. V was trimmed by 6 bases and J by 7 bases, leaving 16 bases between them. The RNA, about 0.45 to 1 ug, was put through reverse transcription using random hexamers. TCR beta CDR3 was amplified by immunoSEQ covering 54 Vbeta and 13 Jbeta. MiXCR was run by TCRdb on the immunoSEQ multiplex PCR reads, yielding one entry per CDR3 protein. The sample shows 150,000 to 200,000 distinct CDR3 sequences, about 91% of them seen only once. From blood CD8+ and CD4+ T cells, the TCR beta chain was sequenced. TEMRA cells were FACS-enriched, while CD8+ and CD4+ T cells were negatively isolated.

Sequencing used CD4+ T cells from PBMCs. This receptor was obtained from a human donor with Susac syndrome. The genes are TRBV10-3 and TRBJ2-1, with D unclear. The CDR3, as DNA: TGTGCCATCAGCGCGGACGGCCTGGTGAATGAGCAGTTCTTC. Translated, it gives CAISADGLVNEQFF.